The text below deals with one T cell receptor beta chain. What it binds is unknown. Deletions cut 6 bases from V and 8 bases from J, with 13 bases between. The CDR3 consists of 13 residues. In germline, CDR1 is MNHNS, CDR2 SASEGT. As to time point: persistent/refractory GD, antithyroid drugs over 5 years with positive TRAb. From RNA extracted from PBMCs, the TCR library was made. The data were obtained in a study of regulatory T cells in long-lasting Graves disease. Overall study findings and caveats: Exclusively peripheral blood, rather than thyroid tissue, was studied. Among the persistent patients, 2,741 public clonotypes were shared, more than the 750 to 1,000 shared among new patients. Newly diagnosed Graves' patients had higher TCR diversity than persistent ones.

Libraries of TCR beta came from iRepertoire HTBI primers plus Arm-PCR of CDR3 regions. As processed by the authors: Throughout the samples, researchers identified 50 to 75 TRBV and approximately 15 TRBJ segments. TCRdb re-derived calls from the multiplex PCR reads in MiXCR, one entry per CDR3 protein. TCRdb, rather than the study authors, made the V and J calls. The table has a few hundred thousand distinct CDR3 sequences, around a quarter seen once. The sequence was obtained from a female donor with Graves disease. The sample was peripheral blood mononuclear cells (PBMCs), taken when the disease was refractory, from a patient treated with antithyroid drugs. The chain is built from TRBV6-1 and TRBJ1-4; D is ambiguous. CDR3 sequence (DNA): TGTGCCAGCAGCCAAGGACGAGGAGAAAAACTGTTTTTT. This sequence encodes CASSQGRGEKLFF.